The T cell receptor (beta chain) under discussion was sequenced for a study of blood T cell repertoires in COVID-19. In the study overall: There were acute and convalescent COVID-19 samples, and they came from the United States, Italy and Spain. The cDNA or gDNA used as material had been derived from T cells, B-cell-depleted T cells, or PBMCs.

Trimming stripped 8 bases from V and 2 bases from J, with 9 bases between. Germline V gene data show CDR1 as SNHLY and CDR2 as FYNNEI. The CDR3 extends over 12 amino acids. Produced via immunoSEQ multiplex PCR; TCRdb's table is partial and in-frame only. The table has 65,000 to 70,000 clones, roughly 92% seen once. V is TRBV2 and J is TRBJ1-2, with unresolved D. The sequencing sample was made of peripheral blood. The sequence came from a man between 65 and 80 years old with active COVID-19. The CDR3 DNA reads as TGTGCCAGCTTGCGCGGAAACTATGGCTACACCTTC. It specifies CASLRGNYGYTF. The full variable domain, its missing parts supplied by reference TRBV2 and TRBJ1-2, is EPEVTQTPSHQVTQMGQEVILRCVPISNHLYFYWYRQILGQKVEFLVSFYNNEISEKSEIFDDQFSVERPDGSNFTLKIRSTKLEDSAMYFCASLRGNYGYTFGSGTRLTVV.